The entry below gives a single TCR beta chain sequence along with its context. Original handling: The assay estimated nucleated cells by amplifying reference gene primers. Measured with immunoSEQ multiplex PCR; TCRdb has only the in-frame clones, and not every one. That table gives V, J and clone size, and the DNA gave D and trimming. The sample includes tens of thousands of clones, 70% to 90% of them seen just once. In germline, CDR1 is LGHDT, CDR2 YNNKEL (reference sequence). CDR3 length: 16 residues. The V gene lost 1 base and the J gene lost 0 bases, with 12 bases spanning the gap. This record comes from a study of blood T cell repertoires in COVID-19. Background on the study: There were acute and convalescent COVID-19 samples, and they came from the United States, Italy and Spain.

The clonotype originates from a human donor in a cohort sampled during active COVID-19. The V and J genes are TRBV3-1 (or the pseudogene TRBV3-2) and TRBJ1-2; D gene ambiguous. Sequencing was performed on peripheral blood. For the CDR3, the DNA is TGTGCCAGCAGCCAAGGGGCCTTTCCCTCTAACTATGGCTACACCTTC. Its protein is CASSQGAFPSNYGYTF.